This T cell receptor (beta chain) stems from a study of control samples from healthy donors and cancer patients. CDR3 length: 16 residues. Per germline, CDR1 MGHRA and CDR2 YSYEKL. Trimming removed 1 base at V and 0 bases at J, with 11 bases between. Assay: immunoSEQ multiplex PCR; the TCRdb copy retains only in-frame clones and omits some. The sample shows around 72,000 clones, more than 75% of them seen only once. J is TRBJ2-3 and V is TRBV4-1; D is possibly TRBD1 (5 bases). Sample: blood. The source is a man aged 45-65 years in good health. The CDR3 region has the DNA TGCGCCAGCAGCCAAGCGTTTGGGGCCAGCACAGATACGCAGTATTTT. Translating it yields CASSQAFGASTDTQYF.